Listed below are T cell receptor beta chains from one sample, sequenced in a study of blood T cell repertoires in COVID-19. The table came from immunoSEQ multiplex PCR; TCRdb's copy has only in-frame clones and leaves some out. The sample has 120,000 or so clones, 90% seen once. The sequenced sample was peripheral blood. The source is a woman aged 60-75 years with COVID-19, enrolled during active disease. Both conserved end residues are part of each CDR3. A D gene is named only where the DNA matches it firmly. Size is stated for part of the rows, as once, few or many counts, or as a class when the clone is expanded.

cdr3_nt: TGTGCCACCAGTGATCGCGGACAGGGTCTGAATGAGCAGTTCTTC; cdr3_aa: CATSDRGQGLNEQFF; d_call: TRBD1; v_call: TRBV24-1; clone_size: NA; j_call: TRBJ2-1
cdr3_nt: TGTGCCAGCAGCGGCCAGGGCGGTGGGGCCAACGTCCTGACTTTC; cdr3_aa: CASSGQGGGANVLTF; d_call: NA; v_call: TRBV7-2; clone_size: NA; j_call: TRBJ2-6
cdr3_nt: TGTGCCAGCAGCCCTCCGGGGGGAGTTAGGGTGGCTTTCTTT; cdr3_aa: CASSPPGGVRVAFF; d_call: NA; v_call: TRBV7-2; clone_size: NA; j_call: TRBJ1-1
cdr3_nt: TGCAGCGTTGGGTCACAGGGTGCAACAAACTATGGCTACACCTTC; cdr3_aa: CSVGSQGATNYGYTF; d_call: NA; v_call: TRBV29-1; clone_size: NA; j_call: TRBJ1-2
cdr3_nt: TGTGCCAGCAGCCAGGTCTACGAGCAGTACTTC; cdr3_aa: CASSQVYEQYF; d_call: NA; v_call: TRBV11-2; clone_size: NA; j_call: TRBJ2-7
cdr3_nt: TGTGCCAGCAGTATACAGGGGAACTATGGCTACACCTTC; cdr3_aa: CASSIQGNYGYTF; d_call: TRBD1; v_call: TRBV28; clone_size: NA; j_call: TRBJ1-2
cdr3_nt: TGTGCCAGCAGCTTATCGGACAGGGACACCGGGGAGCTGTTTTTT; cdr3_aa: CASSLSDRDTGELFF; d_call: TRBD1; v_call: TRBV3-1/TRBV3-2; clone_size: NA; j_call: TRBJ2-2
cdr3_nt: TGTGCCAGCAGTGAAAAGGGGCTGGGGCTTAGACTAGCGGGAAGGAATGAGCAGTTCTTC; cdr3_aa: CASSEKGLGLRLAGRNEQFF; d_call: TRBD2; v_call: TRBV2; clone_size: once; j_call: TRBJ2-1
cdr3_nt: TGTGCCAGCAGCACAGGACTAGCGGGGGCGTCGGGCACAGATACGCAGTATTTT; cdr3_aa: CASSTGLAGASGTDTQYF; d_call: TRBD2; v_call: TRBV5-4; clone_size: NA; j_call: TRBJ2-3
cdr3_nt: TGTGCCAGCAGCCCTCAGAGACAAGCAGGCTATGGCTACACCTTC; cdr3_aa: CASSPQRQAGYGYTF; d_call: NA; v_call: TRBV3-1/TRBV3-2; clone_size: NA; j_call: TRBJ1-2